This TCR beta chain comes out of a study of human T cells and chemical hapten exposure. A single record per CDR3 protein comes from TCRdb applying MiXCR to the RACE reads. The repertoire includes about 110,000 distinct CDR3 sequences, around 12% of them detected once, and about 1.6% sits in the top ten. The time point denotes: pre-sensitization, week 0. Treatment denoted: therapeutic diphenylcyclopropenone sensitization with weekly scalp DPC. The CDR3 spans 14 residues. V was trimmed by 5 bases and J by 4 bases, leaving 14 bases between them. Germline assignment: CDR1 SEHNR and CDR2 FQNEAQ (reference sequence). This clonotype was seen a handful of times.

The sequence was collected from a woman aged 45 to 65 with alopecia areata. Some clones in this sample may be carry-over from other donors' samples. The chain recombines TRBV7-9 with TRBJ1-1; D might be TRBD1 (6 bases). Sample: whole blood, taken in connection with sensitization to the hapten diphenylcyclopropenone (DPC). The CDR3 nucleotides are TGTGCCAGCAGCCCGACAGGTCGGGGCACTGAAGCTTTCTTT. It encodes CASSPTGRGTEAFF.